This T cell receptor beta chain was identified in a study of cytomegalovirus exposure and HLA in healthy donors. Sequenced by immunoSEQ multiplex PCR; TCRdb stores in-frame clones only, minus some. The top ten hold 2% to 2.5% of the sample, which has about 110,000 clones, 88% seen once. Study-wide results and caveats: The study designated fewer than 200 TCR beta chains cytomegalovirus-associated. In the approximately 130 validation repertoires, a later analysis found that first-cohort TCR clusters tended to co-occur.

The CDR3 loop spans 15 amino acids. The ends lost 4 bases at V and 3 bases at J; junction bases unmatched: 9. CDR1 and CDR2 from the germline V gene are SGHVS and FNYEAQ. Remarks on this clone: Its antigen is still unknown.

Sequences were obtained from PBMCs. V is TRBV7-6 and J is TRBJ2-7; 7 positions match TRBD2. The receptor comes from a woman between 18 and 30 years old in good health and CMV-seronegative. The CDR3 sequence is CASSSPGTGGYEQYF. CDR3 nucleotide sequence: TGTGCCAGCAGCTCCCCCGGGACGGGGGGCTACGAGCAGTACTTC.